Shown below are 10 T cell receptor beta chains from a single sample sequenced in a study of blood T cells in healthy people across ages. Sample-barcoded 5' priming and a J-beta primer mix drove a second PCR of roughly 6 to 12 cycles. TCRdb reprocessed the 5' RACE reads with MiXCR, giving one entry per CDR3 protein. The table records about 780,000 distinct CDR3 sequences, around 45% of them present only once. The sample consisted of blood. The receptors derive from a man older than 75 in good health.

This clonotype came up many times. The rearrangement joins TRBV4-2 to TRBJ2-6; possible D gene TRBD2, 5 bases. The germline V gene encodes CDR1 LGHNA and CDR2 YNFKEQ. The V and J ends lost 1 base and 0 bases respectively, with 10 bases between them. CDR3 length: 17 residues. The CDR3 is CASSQGLALSGANVLTF. CDR3 sequence (DNA): TGTGCCAGCAGCCAAGGGCTAGCCCTCTCTGGGGCCAACGTCCTGACTTTC.

The sample holds a few counts of this clonotype. This sequence joins TRBV20-1 and TRBJ2-5; TRBD2 agrees at 12 bases. CDR1 DFQATT and CDR2 SNEGSKA come from the germline V gene (reference sequence). Trimming cost V 6 bases and J 5 bases; bases outside gene matches: 10. This CDR3 has 15 amino acids. CDR3 coding DNA: TGCAGTGCCCCCGGGACTAGCGGGTGGTCGGAGACCCAGTACTTC. Translated: CSAPGTSGWSETQYF.

This clonotype was seen a few times. This chain joins TRBV20-1 and TRBJ2-3; tentatively, D is TRBD2 (6 bases). This CDR3 is 14 amino acids long. Germline V gives CDR1 DFQATT, CDR2 SNEGSKA (reference sequence). In nucleotides, the CDR3 is TGCATGCCCCCTTTGGGGGGAGTCCCAGATACGCAGTATTTT. This translates into CMPPLGGVPDTQYF.

This clonotype was counted a few times. This sequence joins TRBV29-1 and TRBJ2-1; D is possibly TRBD2 (5 bases). The V end was cut by 6 bases, the J end by 1 base, with 16 bases between. CDR3 length equals 15 residues. Per the germline V gene, CDR1 is SQVTM and CDR2 is ANQGSEA. CDR3 protein: CSVASGERSYNEQFF. The CDR3 DNA follows: TGCAGCGTCGCCTCTGGGGAGAGGTCCTACAATGAGCAGTTCTTC.

This chain connects TRBV20-1 to TRBJ2-3, with 8 positions matching TRBD2. Germline CDR1 DFQATT, CDR2 SNEGSKA (reference sequence). CDR3 length equals 14 residues. With 6 bases clipped from V and 3 bases from J, the junction kept 8 bases outside the gene matches. CDR3 nucleotide sequence: TGCAGTGCCGCGGGACTAGTAGTTACAGATACGCAGTATTTT. Translated, it gives CSAAGLVVTDTQYF.

The chain's CDR3 is CASSYPAVLEQYF. The CDR3 bases are TGTGCCAGCAGTTACCCCGCAGTTCTCGAGCAGTACTTC. This sequence joins TRBV6-2 or TRBV6-3 and TRBJ2-7, with no clear D. Trimming removed 2 bases at V and 6 bases at J, with 11 bases between. Germline-derived CDR1 and CDR2 are MNHEY and SVGEGT. This CDR3 contains 13 residues.

J is TRBJ2-5 and V is TRBV7-6; TRBD2 agrees at 11 bases. The CDR3 runs 15 residues. CDR1 and CDR2 from the germline V gene are SGHVS and FNYEAQ. The V gene end was trimmed by 10 bases and the J gene end by 1 base; junction bases not matched to a gene: 8. CDR3 region: CATSGLAGTQETQYF. CDR3 DNA sequence: TGTGCCACCTCTGGACTAGCGGGTACCCAAGAGACCCAGTACTTC.

This chain connects TRBV5-6 to TRBJ2-3, with 12 bases that match TRBD2. CDR1 is SGHDT and CDR2 is YYEEEE in the germline V gene. The ends lost 5 bases at V and 1 base at J; junction bases unmatched: 14. The CDR3 runs to 19 residues. The DNA for the CDR3 is TGTGCCAGCAGGTTCAGACTAGCGGGAGATGATATTCGCACAGATACGCAGTATTTT. Encoded protein: CASRFRLAGDDIRTDTQYF.

The chain combines TRBV29-1 with TRBJ1-2, with a weak D call TRBD1 (6 bases). The germline V and J ends were trimmed by 6 bases and 8 bases, with 19 bases remaining between them. CDR1 and CDR2 (germline): SQVTM, ANQGSEA. The CDR3 is made up of 13 amino acids. In DNA, the CDR3 is TGCAGCGTCGGAGATACAGGGTCTCAGGGCTACACCTTC. Its protein product is CSVGDTGSQGYTF.

The rearrangement uses TRBV20-1 and TRBJ2-4; D possibly corresponds to TRBD2 (6 bases). The assigned J gene may be wrong: the sequence end matches TRBJ2-7 better. This CDR3 region has 15 residues. CDR1 DFQATT and CDR2 SNEGSKA come from the germline V gene (reference sequence). The CDR3 nucleotides are TGCAGTGCTAGAGATGGCGGGGCGCGCCTCTACGAGCAGTACTTC. It codes for CSARDGGARLYEQYF.